This is a list of T cell receptor beta chains from one sample in a study of CD8 T cells in Susac syndrome. TCRdb reprocessed the immunoSEQ multiplex PCR reads via MiXCR and lists one record per CDR3 protein. This sample carries under 200,000 distinct CDR3 sequences, about 95% of them seen once, and the ten largest clones take less than 0.2%. The sequenced sample was CD8+ T cells from PBMCs. The receptors here all came from a human donor with Susac syndrome. Both conserved end residues are part of each CDR3. A D gene is named only where the DNA matches it firmly. Size is stated for part of the rows, as once, few or many counts, or as a class when the clone is expanded.

j_call clone_size v_call d_call cdr3_nt cdr3_aa
TRBJ2-1 . TRBV27 . TGTGCCAGCGGCCTTAGAAGCTACAATGAGCAGTTCTTC CASGLRSYNEQFF
TRBJ1-2 . TRBV7-9 TRBD1 TGTGCCAGCAGCCCGACAGGGGTTGGGTATGGCTACACCTTC CASSPTGVGYGYTF
TRBJ2-7 few TRBV30 TRBD1 TGTGCCTGGAGTGCGGGACAGATCTACGAGCAGTACTTC CAWSAGQIYEQYF
TRBJ2-7 . TRBV3-1 . TGTGCCAGCAGCCAAGATGCCCAGGGGTGGACCTACGAGCAGTACTTC CASSQDAQGWTYEQYF
TRBJ2-4 . TRBV3-1 . TGTGCCAGCAGCCAAGTGCGGGGTGCAAACATTCAGTACTTC CASSQVRGANIQYF
TRBJ1-2 . TRBV6-1 . TGTGCCAGCAGTGAAACGGCCTATGGCTACACCTTC CASSETAYGYTF
TRBJ2-7 . TRBV4-1 TRBD1 TGCGCCAGCAGCCAACCGGGACAGGGGGCCTCCTACGAGCAGTACTTC CASSQPGQGASYEQYF
TRBJ2-7 once TRBV9 . TGTGCCAGCAGACCCCGCAGGAACGCAGCGGAGGAGCAGTACTTC CASRPRRNAAEEQYF
TRBJ2-1 . TRBV9 . TGTGCCAGCAGCCCGTGGGGGGCCCTCAATGAGCAGTTCTTC CASSPWGALNEQFF
TRBJ1-2 . TRBV19 . TGTGCCACCTGGGGCAGGGACAACTATGGCTACACCTTC CATWGRDNYGYTF
TRBJ2-3 . TRBV4-2 TRBD2 TGTGCCAGCAGCCAATCGCGTACGCGGGGGGATACGCAGTATTTT CASSQSRTRGDTQYF
TRBJ2-1 . TRBV4-2 . TGTGCCAGCAGCCAAGAATGGCAGGGCCCCCTTTACAATGAGCAGTTCTTC CASSQEWQGPLYNEQFF
TRBJ2-3 . TRBV7-2 . TGTGCCAGCAGCGATGGGGGGCACGGGACAGATACGCAGTATTTT CASSDGGHGTDTQYF
TRBJ2-1 . TRBV28 TRBD2 TGTGCCAGCAGGGAGTCGGGGGGTAGCGGCAATGAGCAGTTCTTC CASRESGGSGNEQFF
TRBJ1-1 once TRBV2 . TGTGCCAGCCTTGGGACCATGAACACTGAAGCTTTCTTT CASLGTMNTEAFF
TRBJ2-7 . TRBV27 TRBD1 TGTGCCAGCAGTTTATCAGGGGGCGAGAGGTCCTACGAGCAGTACTTC CASSLSGGERSYEQYF
TRBJ2-3 . TRBV25-1 . TGTGCCAGCAGTACAGGGCCGAAGACAGATACGCAGTATTTT CASSTGPKTDTQYF
TRBJ2-2 . TRBV30 . TGTGCCTGGAAATTCGGCGGGGAGCTGTTTTTT CAWKFGGELFF